Only one count was recorded for the clone carrying this T cell receptor (beta chain). Deletions cut 7 bases from V and 5 bases from J, with 11 bases between. The CDR3 loop spans 13 amino acids. Germline V CDR1 and CDR2: LNHDA, SQIVND (reference sequence). The data derive from a study of shared clonotypes between healthy human individuals. CD45RO-negative cells were positively selected for CCR7, leaving out terminally differentiated effector memory CD45RA+ cells. Donors comprised healthy HIV-negative adults lacking recent acute infections or vaccinations. Assay: immunoSEQ multiplex PCR; the TCRdb copy retains only in-frame clones and omits some. The sample consists of about 2 million clones, about 95% of them appearing once.

This clonotype was sampled from a man aged 18 to 30 in good health. The rearrangement links TRBV19 to TRBJ2-2; tentatively, D is TRBD1 (5 bases). Sequenced input: naive CD8+ T cells sorted from blood. The CDR3 region has the DNA TGTGCCAGTACAGGGTTGATGACCGGGGAGCTGTTTTTT. Translating gives CASTGLMTGELFF.